This TCR beta chain is from a study of blood T cell repertoires in COVID-19. Background on the study: Sites across the United States, Italy and Spain contributed samples from acute and convalescent COVID-19. Nucleic acid was either cDNA or gDNA, and it came from T cells, B-cell-depleted T cells, or PBMCs.

Original data processing: Reference gene primer amplification yielded estimated nucleated cell counts. The protocol was immunoSEQ multiplex PCR, while the TCRdb copy is restricted to in-frame clones and leaves out a portion. D and trimming come from the DNA, and the V and J calls and clone size come from that table. The sample includes around 99,000 clones, 80% to 85% of them seen just once. In its sample, this clone was seen many times. The sequenced material came from peripheral blood. The clonotype comes from a human donor in a cohort sampled during active COVID-19.

The CDR3 protein is CASSLNQANEQFF. CDR3 DNA: TGTGCCAGCAGTTTAAACCAAGCCAATGAGCAGTTCTTC. J is TRBJ2-1 and V is TRBV27; D remains ambiguous. Trimming left V 2 bases short and J 6 bases short, with 8 bases between. The CDR3 sequence is 13 residues long. Germline V gene lookup returns CDR1 MNHEY and CDR2 SMNVEV (reference sequence).